The clone carrying this T cell receptor beta chain was found a few times. The antigen is not known. The sample belongs to a study of T cells after yellow fever vaccination. Overall study results and limits: A secondary response was less intense yet reached its peak sooner, at day 5 versus 15. Reappearance after the booster was observed for most primary-vaccination clones (about 97% CD4, around 90% CD8). One caveat is that FACS-sorted repertoires could contain abundant clonotypes contaminating from the bulk population.

TCRdb re-called the 5' RACE reads through MiXCR, storing one row per CDR3 protein. The table includes around 310,000 distinct CDR3 sequences, 3.5% to 5% detected once. V gave up 4 bases and J gave up 3 bases, with 21 bases separating them. Germline V gene sequence: CDR1 SGHRS, CDR2 YFSETQ. CDR3 length: 17 amino acids. This specimen was PBMCs, taken 15 days after the yellow fever booster vaccination. The origin of this receptor is a man in his late teens or twenties who received the YFV17D yellow fever vaccine. This sequence joins TRBV5-1 and TRBJ2-3; no clear D. Here the CDR3 reads CASSPLSKGLATDTQYF. In DNA, the CDR3 is TGCGCCAGCAGCCCTTTAAGTAAGGGTTTGGCGACAGATACGCAGTATTTT.